A single sample is the source of the 17 T cell receptor beta chains below, sequenced in a study of T cell repertoires in cytomegalovirus infection. TCRdb reanalysed the reads using MiXCR and keeps one entry per CDR3 protein. The sample contains roughly 730,000 distinct CDR3 sequences, around a third of which appear only once. Which antigens these TCRs recognize remains unknown. Sequencing used cultured PBMCs, obtained from culture after CMV antigen stimulation. The receptor set was obtained from a human donor in good health (CMV status not recorded). Some clones in this sample may be carry-over from other donors' samples.

V gene TRBV12-3 or TRBV12-4 combines with J gene TRBJ2-7; D is undetermined. This CDR3 is 14 amino acids long. The V end lost 5 bases, the J end lost 7 bases, and 18 bases lay between the germline ends. CDR3 amino acids: CASSHLGRAWEQYF. CDR3 nucleotides: TGTGCCAGCAGTCACTTGGGAAGGGCTTGGGAGCAGTACTTC.

Here the CDR3 reads CASSTGGIDEQFF. In DNA, the CDR3 is TGCGCCAGCAGCACAGGGGGCATCGATGAGCAGTTCTTC. The V and J genes are TRBV4-1 and TRBJ2-1, with 9 positions matching TRBD1. Germline CDR1 and CDR2: MGHRA and YSYEKL. This CDR3 has 13 amino acids. The V segment lost 5 bases and the J segment 8 bases; nucleotides outside the gene matches: 4.

This clonotype has a handful of counts. The chain couples TRBV18 to TRBJ2-1; 10 positions match TRBD2. Looked up from germline, CDR1 is KGHSH and CDR2 is LQKENI. The CDR3 spans 15 residues. Trimming at V came to 3 bases and at J to 6 bases, leaving 5 bases not matched to a gene. CDR3 protein: CASSPGLALINEQFF. The CDR3 region has the DNA TGTGCCAGCTCACCGGGACTAGCGCTGATCAATGAGCAGTTCTTC.

The sample holds a few counts of this clonotype. The V gene is TRBV7-2, the J gene TRBJ1-2; D is ambiguous. Germline V CDR1 and CDR2: SGHTA, FQGNSA. Trimming took off 4 bases at V and 0 bases at J, with 12 bases between the two ends. CDR3 length equals 15 residues. The CDR3 coding sequence is TGTGCCAGCAGCTCCTCCCGATCCTCTAACTATGGCTACACCTTC. Translation gives CASSSSRSSNYGYTF.

This chain connects TRBV20-1 to TRBJ2-2, with 8 bases identical to TRBD2. The CDR3 sequence is 15 residues long. The germline V gene has CDR1 DFQATT and CDR2 SNEGSKA (reference sequence). With 2 bases clipped from V and 2 bases from J, the junction kept 4 bases outside the gene matches. CDR3 DNA: TGCAGTGCTAGAAGGACTAGCCCTAACACCGGGGAGCTGTTTTTT. Translating it yields CSARRTSPNTGELFF.

This clonotype was seen more than once but under ten times. V is TRBV12-3 or TRBV12-4 and J is TRBJ2-3; either TRBD1 or TRBD2 may supply D (6 bases each). With 5 bases removed from V and 4 bases from J, the gap between germline ends came to 13 bases. The CDR3 loop spans 14 amino acids. CDR3 protein: CASSTEGGADTQYF. In nucleotides, the CDR3 is TGTGCCAGCAGTACCGAGGGGGGTGCAGATACGCAGTATTTT.

This clonotype was seen at least ten times. This chain uses TRBV7-9 with TRBJ2-7; TRBD2 might be the D (6 bases). The germline V gene encodes CDR1 SEHNR and CDR2 FQNEAQ (reference sequence). Between the trimmed V and J ends, which lost 6 bases and 4 bases, there was a span of 16 bases. CDR3 length: 14 amino acids. The CDR3 sequence is CASSTGDFGYEQYF. The CDR3 nucleotides read TGTGCCAGCAGTACGGGGGACTTCGGTTACGAGCAGTACTTC.

This clonotype came up many times. This chain joins TRBV7-2 and TRBJ2-7; unclear D gene. The germline V gene encodes CDR1 SGHTA and CDR2 FQGNSA. CDR3 size: 14 residues. The V gene lost 7 bases and the J gene lost 2 bases, with 15 bases spanning the gap. This CDR3 reads CASKDGVFAYEQYF. CDR3 bases: TGTGCCAGCAAAGATGGGGTATTCGCCTACGAGCAGTACTTC.

This sequence joins TRBV6-5 and TRBJ1-3, with 9 bases aligning to TRBD1. Germline values: CDR1 MNHEY, CDR2 SVGAGI. V shed 4 bases and J 9 bases; nucleotides not matched to a gene: 10. The CDR3 extends over 15 amino acids. The CDR3 nucleotides read TGTGCCAGCAGTTGGGGACAGGGAGCTGCGTCCACCATATATTTT. Encoded protein: CASSWGQGAASTIYF.

The chain is built from TRBV7-9 and TRBJ2-5; tentative D call: TRBD1 (6 bases). CDR3 length equals 14 residues. The V and J ends lost 5 bases and 4 bases respectively, with 14 bases between them. CDR1 and CDR2 (germline): SEHNR, FQNEAQ (reference sequence). For the CDR3, the DNA is TGTGCCAGCAGCCGGGGACAAATCGGAGAGACCCAGTACTTC. Protein: CASSRGQIGETQYF.

The J gene is TRBJ2-7, the V gene TRBV6-6; weak D call: TRBD2 (6 bases). Germline V lookup: CDR1 MNHNY, CDR2 SVGAGI (reference sequence). V was trimmed by 0 bases and J by 0 bases, leaving 18 bases between them. The length of the CDR3 is 18 residues. CDR3 DNA: TGTGCCAGCAGTTACTCTATTGTAAGCGGGCAAAGCTCCTACGAGCAGTACTTC. This sequence encodes CASSYSIVSGQSSYEQYF.

This clonotype was found a few times. The V call is TRBV5-4, the J call TRBJ2-1, with TRBD2 matching 8 bases. The germline V gene encodes CDR1 SGHNT and CDR2 YYREEE (reference sequence). This CDR3 comprises 16 residues. Trimming removed 0 bases from V and 3 bases from J; junction bases left unmatched: 5. DNA of the CDR3: TGTGCCAGCAGCTTGGTTACAAGCGGGAGCTACAATGAGCAGTTCTTC. This gives the protein CASSLVTSGSYNEQFF.

The V and J genes are TRBV10-3 and TRBJ1-6, with D unresolved. The germline V gene has CDR1 ENHRY and CDR2 SYGVKD. Between the trimmed V and J ends, which lost 0 bases and 6 bases, there was a span of 15 bases. This CDR3 region has 17 residues. The CDR3 protein is CAISESKGDYSNSPLHF. CDR3 nucleotides: TGTGCCATCAGTGAGTCGAAGGGAGACTACTCTAATTCACCCCTCCACTTT.

The CDR3 nucleotides read TGTGCCAGCAGCTTAGAGGCGACAGCCCAAGTAAATCAGCCCCAGCATTTT. Amino acid sequence: CASSLEATAQVNQPQHF. This rearrangement joins TRBV7-2 to TRBJ1-5; the D gene is possibly TRBD1 (5 bases). The V and J ends lost 1 base and 4 bases respectively, with 17 bases between them. In germline, CDR1 is SGHTA, CDR2 FQGNSA. The CDR3 contains 17 residues.

The chain couples TRBV20-1 to TRBJ2-7; 16 bases map to TRBD2. J lost 5 bases, V lost 2 bases, and 15 bases had no gene match. CDR3 size: 19 residues. Germline V gives CDR1 DFQATT, CDR2 SNEGSKA (reference sequence). DNA for the CDR3: TGCAGTGCTAGATTCACCGATGGGACTAGCGGGGGGGTATATGACGAGCAGTACTTC. This translates into CSARFTDGTSGGVYDEQYF.

V and J are TRBV3-1 and TRBJ1-5; TRBD1 matches 7 bases. The J segment lost 6 bases and the V segment lost 3 bases, leaving 5 bases of the junction unmatched. The CDR3 is 14 amino acids. The germline V gene encodes CDR1 LGHDT and CDR2 YNNKEL (reference sequence). The CDR3: CASSQQGGTQPQHF. The CDR3 coding sequence is TGTGCCAGCAGCCAGCAGGGGGGAACTCAGCCCCAGCATTTT.

This chain links TRBV3-1 with TRBJ2-5, with a weak D call TRBD2 (6 bases). CDR1 and CDR2 from the germline V gene are LGHDT and YNNKEL (reference sequence). Trimming pared 2 bases from V and 3 bases from J, leaving 10 bases between. The CDR3 spans 14 residues. The CDR3 bases are TGTGCCAGCAGCCAACGGACTACCAAAGAGACCCAGTACTTC. Protein product: CASSQRTTKETQYF.